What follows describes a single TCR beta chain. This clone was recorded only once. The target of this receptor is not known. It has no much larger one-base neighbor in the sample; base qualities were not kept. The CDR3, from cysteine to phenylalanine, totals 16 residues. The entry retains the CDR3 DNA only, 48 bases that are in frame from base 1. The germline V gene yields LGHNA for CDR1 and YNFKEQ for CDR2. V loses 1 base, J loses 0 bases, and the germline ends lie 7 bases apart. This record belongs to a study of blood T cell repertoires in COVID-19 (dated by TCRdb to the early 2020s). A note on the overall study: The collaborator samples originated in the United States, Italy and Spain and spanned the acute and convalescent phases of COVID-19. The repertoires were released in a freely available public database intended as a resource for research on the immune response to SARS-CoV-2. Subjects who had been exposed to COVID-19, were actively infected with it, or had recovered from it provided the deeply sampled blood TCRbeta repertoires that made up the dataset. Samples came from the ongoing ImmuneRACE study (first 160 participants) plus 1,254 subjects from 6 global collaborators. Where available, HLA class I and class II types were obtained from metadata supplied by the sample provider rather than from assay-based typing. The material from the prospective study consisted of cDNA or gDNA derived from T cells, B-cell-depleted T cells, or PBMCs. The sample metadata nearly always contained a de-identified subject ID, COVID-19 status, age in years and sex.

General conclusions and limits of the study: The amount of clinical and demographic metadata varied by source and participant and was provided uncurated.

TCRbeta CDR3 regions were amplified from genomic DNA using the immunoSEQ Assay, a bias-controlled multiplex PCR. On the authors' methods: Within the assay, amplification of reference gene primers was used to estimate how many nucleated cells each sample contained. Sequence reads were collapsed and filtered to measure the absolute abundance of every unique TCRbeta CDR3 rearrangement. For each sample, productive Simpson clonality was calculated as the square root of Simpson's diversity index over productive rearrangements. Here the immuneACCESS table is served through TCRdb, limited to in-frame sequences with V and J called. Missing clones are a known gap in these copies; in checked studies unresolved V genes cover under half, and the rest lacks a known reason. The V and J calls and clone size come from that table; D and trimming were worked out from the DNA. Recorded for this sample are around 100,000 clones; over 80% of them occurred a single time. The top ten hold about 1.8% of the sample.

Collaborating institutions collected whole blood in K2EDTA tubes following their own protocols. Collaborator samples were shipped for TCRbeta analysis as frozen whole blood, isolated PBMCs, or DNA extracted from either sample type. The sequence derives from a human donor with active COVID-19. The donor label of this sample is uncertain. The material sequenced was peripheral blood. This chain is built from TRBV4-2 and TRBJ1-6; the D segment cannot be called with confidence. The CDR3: CASSQGRSSYNSPLHF. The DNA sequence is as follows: TGTGCCAGCAGCCAAGGTCGGAGCTCCTATAATTCACCCCTCCACTTT.